Here is one TCR beta chain with its context. Its antigen is not yet known. Base qualities were left out, and no much larger clone turns up one base away. Libraries were built with the immunoSEQ multiplex PCR assay. TCRbeta CDR3 sequencing was carried out by an external provider as a commercial service. In the authors' own workflow: Productive nucleotide sequences and amino acid sequences obtained through in silico translation were used in the analyses. Diversity was measured as Renyi entropy over a range of alpha values, and the median of 200 repeated subsamples was taken to equalise sample size. Pairwise repertoire distance was calculated as one minus the Chao-modified Jaccard index, correcting for under-sampling, and used for clustering. Frequency-weighted overlap with synovial clonotypes was calculated over 200 sample sizes with 200 draws without replacement at each size, and the overlap was reported at the size of the smaller sample. The source is immuneACCESS, and TCRdb retained only in-frame sequences with V and J called. Part of the clones is not carried over; for the studies checked, unresolved V genes explain less than half of this, and the remainder is unexplained. The DNA gave D and trimming, while V, J and clone size come from that table. The sample records about 34,000 clones, around 95% of which are singletons. The top ten hold approximately 0.17% of the sample.

The record originates from a study of circulating and synovial CD4+ cells in juvenile arthritis (dated by TCRdb to the mid-2010s). Some background on the complete study: Within each patient, the TCRbeta CDR3 repertoires of synovial CD4 T cells, bulk blood CD4 T cells and circulating HLA-DR+ CD4 T cells were compared. The goal of repertoire sequencing was to confirm that a circulating synovial-like CD4 T cell subset was enriched in synovial clonotypes. Overall study results and their limits: Circulating pathogenic-like lymphocytes clustered with synovial T cells and shared a substantially higher fraction of CDR3 sequences with synovium than bulk blood. Lower diversity was observed in synovial and circulating pathogenic-like lymphocyte repertoires than in bulk blood CD4 repertoires, and some CPL samples were found to be as oligoclonal as synovium. Because T cell genome counts in CPL samples and bulk blood CD4 samples differed by at least an order of magnitude, sample-size effects were addressed. The difference between circulating pathogenic-like lymphocytes and bulk blood T cells was not detected by traditional Vbeta family usage analysis. Because overlap with synovium was found to increase with sequencing depth, the full repertoire overlap was likely underestimated by the measured shared-clonotype fractions.

The sequenced samples came from patients who had active juvenile idiopathic arthritis. Right after thawing, the cells went straight into sorting, and Live/Dead Fixable Near-IR Stain was used to exclude dead cells. The receptor was derived from a human donor with juvenile idiopathic arthritis. The material sequenced was CD4+ T cells from blood.

The CDR3 has the sequence CASVGGLNTEAFF. The sequence in DNA is TGTGCAAGTGTCGGGGGATTAAACACTGAAGCTTTCTTT. Here the chain combines TRBV30 and TRBJ1-1; 5 matching bases give a weak D call of TRBD1. Including cysteine and phenylalanine, the CDR3 has 13 amino acids. Only CDR3 DNA is held: 39 bases, read in frame from base 1. Sequences GTSNPN (CDR1) and SVGIG (CDR2) are obtained from the germline V gene (reference sequence).